A selection of T cell receptor beta chains follows, all from one sample in a study of graft-versus-host responses after intestinal transplantation. These TCRs are of unknown antigen specificity. TCRdb's copy holds only in-frame clones and misses some; the assay was immunoSEQ multiplex PCR. Of roughly 77,000 clones in the sample, roughly 90% were seen once. The sequenced sample was unstimulated CD8+ T cells sorted from spleen or lymph node cells, obtained before intestinal transplant. All receptors derive from a human donor who received an intestinal transplant. The CDR3 runs from the conserved cysteine through the conserved F or W. D genes are given only for firm matches. Clone size is shown for a subset of rows, as once, few, many or a class of expanded clone.

clone size	V gene	J gene	D gene	CDR3 protein	CDR3 DNA
NA	TRBV7-8	TRBJ2-1	TRBD2	CASSYGLARIYNEQFF	TGTGCCAGCAGCTACGGACTAGCGCGAATTTACAATGAGCAGTTCTTC
NA	TRBV27	TRBJ2-2	NA	CASSLGGGGTGELFF	TGTGCCAGCAGTTTAGGGGGAGGGGGGACCGGGGAGCTGTTTTTT
few	TRBV6-1	TRBJ1-4	TRBD1	CASSENRGWFF	TGTGCCAGCAGTGAGAACAGGGGATGGTTTTTT
NA	TRBV5-1	TRBJ2-1	TRBD1	CASSPWGTGPMGSYNEQFF	TGCGCCAGCTCCCCTTGGGGGACAGGTCCCATGGGGTCATACAATGAGCAGTTCTTC
NA	TRBV13	TRBJ1-2	TRBD1	CASTEFARDSQNYGYTF	TGTGCCAGCACCGAATTTGCACGGGACAGCCAAAACTATGGCTACACCTTC
few	TRBV27	TRBJ2-4	TRBD2	CASSPGLAGENIQYF	TGTGCCAGCAGTCCGGGACTAGCGGGAGAGAACATTCAGTACTTC
NA	TRBV7-9	TRBJ2-7	TRBD1	CASSSTGAYEQYF	TGTGCCAGCAGCTCCACAGGGGCCTACGAGCAGTACTTC
NA	TRBV7-3	TRBJ1-5	NA	CASSLIDHYSNQPQHF	TGTGCCAGCAGCTTAATAGACCACTATAGCAATCAGCCCCAGCATTTT
NA	TRBV2	TRBJ2-3	TRBD1	CASSLWTGEEADLTDTQYF	TGTGCCAGCAGTCTGTGGACAGGGGAGGAAGCGGATCTCACAGATACGCAGTATTTT
NA	TRBV18	TRBJ1-1	NA	CASSLTGAGEVGTEAFF	TGTGCCAGCTCACTAACGGGAGCTGGGGAGGTAGGCACTGAAGCTTTCTTT
NA	TRBV29-1	TRBJ2-6	NA	CSVEEGSLSGANVLTF	TGCAGCGTTGAAGAGGGCAGTCTCTCTGGGGCCAACGTCCTGACTTTC